A single TCR beta chain is shown here with its context. The antigen is unknown. Both 60 Vbeta primers and 13 Jbeta primers went into the PCR. TCRdb's copy holds only in-frame clones and misses some; the assay was immunoSEQ multiplex PCR. In the table there are approximately 35,000 clones, 75% to 85% of which are singletons. The sample is drawn from a study of cytomegalovirus exposure and HLA in healthy donors. General study findings and limits: What was likely a sequencing artifact was a cluster of highly shared sequence variants.

Per germline, CDR1 MGHDK and CDR2 SYGVNS. J lost 3 bases, V lost 9 bases, and 5 bases had no gene match. This CDR3 is built from 13 residues. Sequencing was done on a sample of PBMCs. The rearrangement uses TRBV25-1 and TRBJ2-1; 7 positions agree with TRBD2. This receptor was obtained from a woman under 30 in good health and CMV-seronegative. The DNA of the CDR3 is TGTGCCAGTTGCGGGAGCCTCTACAATGAGCAGTTCTTC. This gives the protein CASCGSLYNEQFF.